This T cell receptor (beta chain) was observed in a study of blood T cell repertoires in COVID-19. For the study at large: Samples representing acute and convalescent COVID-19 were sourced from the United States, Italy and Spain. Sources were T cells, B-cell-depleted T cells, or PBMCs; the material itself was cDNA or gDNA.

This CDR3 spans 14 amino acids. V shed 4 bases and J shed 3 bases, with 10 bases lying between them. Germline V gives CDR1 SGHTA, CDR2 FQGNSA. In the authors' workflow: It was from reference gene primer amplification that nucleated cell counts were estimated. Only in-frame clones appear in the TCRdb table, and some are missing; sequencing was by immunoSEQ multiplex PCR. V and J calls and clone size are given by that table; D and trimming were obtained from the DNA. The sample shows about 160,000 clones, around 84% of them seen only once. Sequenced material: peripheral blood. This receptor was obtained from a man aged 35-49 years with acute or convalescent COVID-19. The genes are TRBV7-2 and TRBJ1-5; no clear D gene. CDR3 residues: CASSSSRPNQPQHF. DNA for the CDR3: TGTGCCAGCAGCTCCTCCCGTCCCAATCAGCCCCAGCATTTT.